This TCR beta chain derives from a study of cytomegalovirus exposure and HLA in healthy donors. Findings of the study overall: Trimming of TCR beta V- and J-genes showed a link, identified in a later analysis, to a missense DCLRE1C variant.

The table lists this clone with a count of one. Its antigen remains unidentified. PCR used 60 Vbeta primers and 13 Jbeta primers. Clones were sequenced by immunoSEQ multiplex PCR, and TCRdb holds only the in-frame ones, with some missing. The sample yields 90,000 to 150,000 clones, about three quarters seen once. Despite likely unrecorded immune exposures, the donors were nominally healthy at the time of sampling. The germline gives CDR1 SGHTA, CDR2 FQGNSA. Trimming pared 5 bases from V and 3 bases from J, leaving 10 bases between. The CDR3 loop spans 13 amino acids. The V and J genes are TRBV7-2 and TRBJ1-1; TRBD1 might be the D (5 bases). The TCR was taken from a woman aged 25 to 45 in good health and CMV-seropositive. The sample consisted of PBMCs. This CDR3 is CASSVDSYTEAFF. CDR3 DNA sequence: TGTGCCAGCAGCGTCGACAGCTACACTGAAGCTTTCTTT.